This TCR beta chain comes out of a study of T cell responses to AZD1222 COVID-19 vaccine. Turning to the study itself: Timing groups of about 4 and about 12 weeks for second doses were pooled.

On this clone itself: The target antigen is unknown.

Profiled with immunoSEQ multiplex PCR; TCRdb holds only in-frame clones, not every one. The table records approximately 120,000 clones, about 85% of them present only once. Findings of the study overall: Spike-specific TCR repertoires showed rising breadth and depth after two AZD1222 doses. Baseline serostatus was positive in only a handful of AZD1222 recipients.

CDR1 is SNHLY and CDR2 is FYNNEI in the germline V gene. V lost 6 bases and J 6 bases, leaving 12 bases between the germline ends. The CDR3 is made up of 13 amino acids. The chain links TRBV2 to TRBJ2-1, with unresolved D. The sequencing used peripheral blood, collected on day 0 of AZD1222 vaccination. This TCR derives from an adult in good health. CDR3 coding DNA: TGTGCCAGCAGGGCTACTGTGGGCAATGAGCAGTTCTTC. Its protein product is CASRATVGNEQFF. The whole variable domain, filled in from reference TRBV2 and TRBJ2-1, reads EPEVTQTPSHQVTQMGQEVILRCVPISNHLYFYWYRQILGQKVEFLVSFYNNEISEKSEIFDDQFSVERPDGSNFTLKIRSTKLEDSAMYFCASRATVGNEQFFGPGTRLTVL.